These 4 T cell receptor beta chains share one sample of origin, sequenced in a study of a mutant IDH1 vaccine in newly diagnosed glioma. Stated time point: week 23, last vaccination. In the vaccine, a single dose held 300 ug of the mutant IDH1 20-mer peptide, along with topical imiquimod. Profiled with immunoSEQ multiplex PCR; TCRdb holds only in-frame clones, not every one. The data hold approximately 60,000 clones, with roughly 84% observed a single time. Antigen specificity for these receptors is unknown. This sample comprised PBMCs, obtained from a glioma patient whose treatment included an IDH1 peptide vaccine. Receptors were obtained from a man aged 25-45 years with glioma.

CDR3 in amino acids: CASSFGQGLNTEAFF. The CDR3 bases are TGTGCCAGCAGTTTTGGACAGGGCCTGAACACTGAAGCTTTCTTT. The gene calls are TRBV6-5 and TRBJ1-1, with 8 bases aligning to TRBD1. After removal of 4 bases from V and 0 bases from J, the junction contained 4 bases not matched to a gene. The CDR3 extends over 15 amino acids. CDR1 and CDR2 (germline): MNHEY, SVGAGI.

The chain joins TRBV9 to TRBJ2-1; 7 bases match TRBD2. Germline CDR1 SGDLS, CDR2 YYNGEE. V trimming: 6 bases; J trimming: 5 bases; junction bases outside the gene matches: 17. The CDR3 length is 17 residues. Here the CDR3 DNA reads TGTGCCAGCACCTATTTATCTAGCGGACCCTCGCACAATGAGCAGTTCTTC. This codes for CASTYLSSGPSHNEQFF.

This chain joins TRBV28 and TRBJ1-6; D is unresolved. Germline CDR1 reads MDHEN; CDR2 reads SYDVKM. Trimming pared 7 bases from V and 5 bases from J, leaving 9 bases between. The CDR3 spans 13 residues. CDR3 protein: CASTTLDNSPLHF. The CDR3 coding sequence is TGTGCCAGCACAACGCTGGATAATTCACCCCTCCACTTT.

The CDR3 protein is CASSLAGKGSANEKLFF. CDR3 nucleotide sequence: TGTGCCAGCAGCTTAGCAGGGAAGGGATCAGCTAATGAAAAACTGTTTTTT. This chain joins TRBV13 and TRBJ1-4, with D maybe TRBD1 (5 bases). The CDR3 contains 17 residues. Trimming cost V 1 base and J 3 bases, with 15 bases left between them. CDR1 and CDR2 (germline): PRHDT, FYEKMQ (reference sequence).